These 25 T cell receptor beta chains share one sample of origin, sequenced in a study of cytomegalovirus exposure and HLA in healthy donors. The PCR made use of 60 Vbeta and 13 Jbeta primers. Here immunoSEQ multiplex PCR was the method, and the copy in TCRdb shows in-frame clones only, minus some. The sample records some 150,000 clones, 70% to 80% being singletons. Material: PBMCs. The receptors shown here come from a man aged 25-45 years in good health and CMV-seropositive.

The chain employs TRBV18 and TRBJ2-1, with TRBD2 as a possible D gene (6 bases). The germline V gene has CDR1 KGHSH and CDR2 LQKENI. The CDR3 consists of 15 residues. V dropped 7 bases and J dropped 4 bases, with 17 bases sitting between them. The CDR3 sequence: CASFRANGGYNEQFF. The CDR3 DNA follows: TGTGCCAGCTTCCGGGCCAATGGGGGGTACAATGAGCAGTTCTTC.

The J gene is TRBJ1-2, the V gene TRBV4-2; D unresolved. The CDR3 contains 16 residues. The ends were cut back, 4 bases at V and 5 bases at J, with 20 bases in the middle. CDR1 is LGHNA, CDR2 YNFKEQ, per germline. CDR3 amino acids: CASSLETKPGQYGYTF. CDR3 DNA: TGTGCCAGCAGCCTAGAGACTAAACCCGGGCAGTATGGCTACACCTTC.

This sequence joins TRBV6-1 and TRBJ2-6; D not certain. The CDR3 is 14 residues long. Germline V gene sequence: CDR1 MNHNS, CDR2 SASEGT. V was clipped by 4 bases and J by 6 bases, with 10 bases between them. CDR3 protein: CASSGLNVANVLTF. CDR3 nucleotides: TGTGCCAGCAGTGGGCTGAACGTGGCCAACGTCCTGACTTTC.

The CDR3 here is CASSLGGGFNQPQHF. The CDR3 bases are TGCGCCAGCAGCTTGGGAGGAGGGTTCAATCAGCCCCAGCATTTT. The chain links TRBV5-1 to TRBJ1-5; D unresolved. CDR3 length equals 15 residues. V lost 0 bases, J lost 3 bases, and 10 bases lay in between. CDR1 and CDR2 from the germline V gene are SGHRS and YFSETQ.

For the CDR3, the DNA is TGCGCCAGCAGCTTGGCAGGGGCGGTCGGCAACGAGCAGTACTTC. This gives the protein CASSLAGAVGNEQYF. V is TRBV5-1 and J is TRBJ2-7; tentative D call: TRBD1 (6 bases). Trimming took off 0 bases at V and 5 bases at J, with 15 bases between the two ends. CDR1 and CDR2 (germline): SGHRS, YFSETQ. CDR3 length: 15 amino acids. The full variable domain, with the rest looked up from reference TRBV5-1 and TRBJ2-7, is KAGVTQTPRYLIKTRGQQVTLSCSPISGHRSVSWYQQTPGQGLQFLFEYFSETQRNKGNFPGRFSGRQFSNSRSEMNVSTLELGDSALYLCASSLAGAVGNEQYFGPGTRLTVT.

V and J are TRBV30 and TRBJ1-2, with D hard to call. Trimming took 0 bases from V and 6 from J, leaving 11 bases between them. The CDR3 is made up of 13 amino acids. CDR1 and CDR2 from the germline V gene are GTSNPN and SVGIG (reference sequence). The CDR3 protein is CAWSVSGSNGYTF. The CDR3 DNA reads TGTGCCTGGAGTGTATCGGGGAGTAATGGCTACACCTTC.

The chain recombines TRBV5-1 with TRBJ1-1; D is possibly TRBD1 (6 bases). CDR1 and CDR2 (germline): SGHRS, YFSETQ. CDR3 size: 15 residues. Deletions cut 6 bases from V and 1 base from J, with 16 bases between. CDR3 coding DNA: TGCGCCAGCACCCTGACAGGTCCTCCGAACACTGAAGCTTTCTTT. Residues: CASTLTGPPNTEAFF.

This chain uses TRBV7-3 with TRBJ2-5, with 8 bases fitting TRBD1. This CDR3 contains 16 residues. Trimming cost V 1 base and J 5 bases; bases outside gene matches: 9. Germline assignment: CDR1 SGHTA and CDR2 FQGTGA. This CDR3 reads CASSLNSGGGSETQYF. The CDR3 nucleotides are TGTGCCAGCAGCTTAAACTCAGGGGGCGGCTCGGAGACCCAGTACTTC. Filled out from reference TRBV7-3 and TRBJ2-5, the complete variable domain reads GAGVSQTPSNKVTEKGKYVELRCDPISGHTALYWYRQSLGQGPEFLIYFQGTGAADDSGLPNDRFFAVRPEGSVSTLKIQRTERGDSAVYLCASSLNSGGGSETQYFGPGTRLLVL.

J is TRBJ1-1 and V is TRBV5-4; weak D call: TRBD1 (5 bases). The CDR3 contains 15 residues. V gave up 5 bases and J gave up 7 bases, with 21 bases separating them. Germline-derived CDR1 and CDR2 are SGHNT and YYREEE (reference sequence). CDR3 bases: TGTGCCAGCAGTCCACAGGCAGGGAACCTTATTGAAGCTTTCTTT. This encodes CASSPQAGNLIEAFF.

The V call is TRBV7-8, the J call TRBJ2-5; 7 bases agree with TRBD2. Germline lookup yields CDR1 SGHVS and CDR2 FQNEAQ. The V and J ends lost 5 bases and 3 bases, in that order; junction bases with no gene match: 6. CDR3 length: 14 residues. The CDR3 reads CASSTSGAKETQYF. In DNA, the CDR3 is TGTGCCAGCAGCACGAGCGGGGCAAAAGAGACCCAGTACTTC.

This clone appeared once. The rearrangement joins TRBV30 to TRBJ2-3, with TRBD2 identical over 8 bases. Germline V gene sequence: CDR1 GTSNPN, CDR2 SVGIG (reference sequence). J gave up 2 bases and V 1 base, and 11 bases lay outside the gene matches. This CDR3 is 17 amino acids long. CDR3 nucleotides: TGTGCCTGGAGTGAAGGGCTCACGGGAGGGCCCACAGATACGCAGTATTTT. Translated, it gives CAWSEGLTGGPTDTQYF.

The chain couples TRBV2 to TRBJ1-5, with 10 bases that match TRBD1. The ends lost 6 bases at V and 5 bases at J; junction bases unmatched: 7. Germline V gene lookup returns CDR1 SNHLY and CDR2 FYNNEI. The CDR3 is 15 amino acids. The DNA for the CDR3 is TGTGCCAGCAGGGAGACAGGGGGCAGGCATCAGCCCCAGCATTTT. Its translation: CASRETGGRHQPQHF.

This chain joins TRBV15 and TRBJ2-1; a possible D gene is TRBD2 (5 bases). This CDR3 has 16 residues. The germline gives CDR1 LNHNV, CDR2 YYDKDF (reference sequence). The V end was cut by 5 bases, the J end by 4 bases, with 18 bases between. The CDR3 spells CATSSYGGEVYNEQFF. CDR3 DNA sequence: TGTGCCACCAGCTCCTACGGAGGAGAAGTTTACAATGAGCAGTTCTTC.

The chain has TRBV7-9 and TRBJ1-1; D might be TRBD1 (5 bases). In germline, CDR1 is SEHNR, CDR2 FQNEAQ (reference sequence). CDR3 length equals 15 residues. Trimming pared 4 bases from V and 0 bases from J, leaving 12 bases between. CDR3 coding DNA: TGTGCCAGCAGCTCTAAAACAGGATTGAACACTGAAGCTTTCTTT. Translation: CASSSKTGLNTEAFF. Based on the CDR3 plus reference TRBV7-9 and TRBJ1-1, the full variable domain is DTGVSQNPRHKITKRGQNVTFRCDPISEHNRLYWYRQTLGQGPEFLTYFQNEAQLEKSRLLSDRFSAERPKGSFSTLEIQRTEQGDSAMYLCASSSKTGLNTEAFFGQGTRLTVV.

The chain uses TRBV20-1 and TRBJ2-3, with unresolved D. The CDR3 has 10 amino acids. The germline gives CDR1 DFQATT, CDR2 SNEGSKA (reference sequence). The V end lost 6 bases, the J end lost 3 bases, and 4 bases lay between the germline ends. The CDR3 protein is CSARTDTQYF. The CDR3, as DNA: TGCAGTGCCCGGACAGATACGCAGTATTTT.

This clone was detected only once. CDR3 amino acids: CASRPLDRDQETQYF. For the CDR3, the DNA is TGTGCCAGCAGACCCCTGGACAGGGACCAAGAGACCCAGTACTTC. This chain links TRBV6-5 with TRBJ2-5; 8 positions match TRBD1. V shed 6 bases, J shed 0 bases, and the junction held 6 bases outside the gene matches. This CDR3 has 15 amino acids. CDR1 and CDR2 (germline): MNHEY, SVGAGI.

In its sample, this clone was seen a few times. The chain couples TRBV10-3 to TRBJ1-4; D unclear. The CDR3 sequence is 14 residues long. Trimming stripped 2 bases from V and 8 bases from J, with 12 bases between. The germline V gene encodes CDR1 ENHRY and CDR2 SYGVKD. In DNA, the CDR3 is TGTGCCATCAGTGAGCCCCGGGCGGGAGAAAAACTGTTTTTT. Amino acid sequence: CAISEPRAGEKLFF.

The gene calls are TRBV28 and TRBJ2-3, with D tentatively TRBD2 (6 bases). V was shortened by 4 bases and J by 1 base, with 15 bases between the two germline ends. The CDR3 loop spans 16 amino acids. Germline CDR1 and CDR2: MDHEN and SYDVKM. CDR3 nucleotides: TGTGCCAGCAGTTCCCCGGGCGGGGCCGGCACAGATACGCAGTATTTT. It is translated as CASSSPGGAGTDTQYF.

The chain links TRBV4-2 to TRBJ2-2; no clear D. Germline-derived CDR1 and CDR2 are LGHNA and YNFKEQ. V was trimmed by 0 bases and J by 5 bases, leaving 7 bases between them. CDR3 length: 14 residues. CDR3 residues: CASSQEAQTGELFF. CDR3 sequence (DNA): TGTGCCAGCAGCCAAGAGGCTCAAACCGGGGAGCTGTTTTTT.

This chain uses TRBV27 with TRBJ2-7; tentatively, D is TRBD1 (6 bases). This CDR3 is 13 amino acids long. Trimming pared 7 bases from V and 5 bases from J, leaving 15 bases between. Looked up from germline, CDR1 is MNHEY and CDR2 is SMNVEV (reference sequence). CDR3 residues: CASTGGGQHEQYF. The CDR3 bases are TGTGCCAGCACAGGTGGGGGCCAGCACGAGCAGTACTTC.

In its sample, this clone was seen a few times. The rearrangement links TRBV7-2 to TRBJ2-1, with 7 bases aligning to TRBD2. This CDR3 contains 14 residues. Per the germline V gene, CDR1 is SGHTA and CDR2 is FQGNSA. V trimming: 1 base; J trimming: 7 bases; junction bases outside the gene matches: 4. CDR3 in DNA: TGTGCCAGCAGCTTAGGGTGGCGGGGGAATGAGCAGTTCTTC. This encodes CASSLGWRGNEQFF.

This chain joins TRBV10-3 and TRBJ2-1; 8 bases match TRBD2. Trimming cost V 10 bases and J 3 bases; bases outside gene matches: 5. Germline values: CDR1 ENHRY, CDR2 SYGVKD. The CDR3 has 13 residues. The CDR3 coding sequence is TGTGCCAGCGGGACTAGGTTCTACAATGAGCAGTTCTTC. Its translation: CASGTRFYNEQFF.

The chain links TRBV5-6 to TRBJ2-7, with TRBD1 identical over 10 bases. Germline V gives CDR1 SGHDT, CDR2 YYEEEE. The CDR3 has 14 residues. V lost 4 bases, J lost 4 bases, and 5 bases stayed unmatched. CDR3 protein: CASSRRQGAYEQYF. In DNA form, the CDR3 reads TGTGCCAGCAGCCGCAGACAGGGGGCTTACGAGCAGTACTTC.

This chain connects TRBV6-5 to TRBJ1-1; D gene ambiguous. The CDR3 loop spans 14 amino acids. The V and J ends lost 2 bases and 1 base respectively, with 8 bases between them. Germline CDR1 and CDR2: MNHEY and SVGAGI. Written as DNA, the CDR3 is TGTGCCAGCAGTTACAGGAGGGCGAACACTGAAGCTTTCTTT. As protein: CASSYRRANTEAFF.

This clone turned up a few times. V is TRBV4-1 and J is TRBJ2-1; TRBD1 is a possible D gene (5 bases). Germline loops: CDR1 MGHRA, CDR2 YSYEKL. The CDR3 has 13 residues. V was trimmed by 3 bases and J by 4 bases, leaving 7 bases between them. CDR3 nucleotides: TGCGCCAGCAGCCATCGACAGTACAATGAGCAGTTCTTC. It yields the protein CASSHRQYNEQFF.